These T cell receptor beta chains were read from a single sample in a study of blood T cell repertoires in COVID-19. The protocol was immunoSEQ multiplex PCR, while the TCRdb copy is restricted to in-frame clones and leaves out a portion. Seen here are about 80,000 clones, roughly four fifths observed once, and the top ten hold around a third. Sequencing was done on a sample of peripheral blood. These receptors all come from a woman aged 70-85 years with acute or convalescent COVID-19. CDR3s include the opening cysteine and the closing phenylalanine or tryptophan. D genes are given only for firm matches. Rows may omit the clone size; those that give it use once, few, many or a size class.

v_gene: TRBV30
d_gene: -
abundance: -
j_gene: TRBJ2-5
CDR3aa: CAYETGLKETQYF
CDR3nt: TGTGCCTATGAGACTGGCCTTAAAGAGACCCAGTACTTC

v_gene: TRBV5-1
d_gene: TRBD1
abundance: -
j_gene: TRBJ2-7
CDR3aa: CASSNSGQGTYEQYF
CDR3nt: TGCGCCAGCAGCAACTCGGGACAGGGGACCTACGAGCAGTACTTC

v_gene: TRBV4-1
d_gene: -
abundance: -
j_gene: TRBJ2-7
CDR3aa: CASSQGRSYEQYF
CDR3nt: TGCGCCAGCAGCCAGGGGCGGAGTTACGAGCAGTACTTC

v_gene: TRBV28
d_gene: TRBD1
abundance: -
j_gene: TRBJ2-7
CDR3aa: CASSPLKGAYEQYF
CDR3nt: TGTGCCAGCAGTCCGTTGAAGGGGGCATACGAGCAGTACTTC

v_gene: TRBV6-4
d_gene: TRBD1
abundance: once
j_gene: TRBJ1-2
CDR3aa: CASSEEGQGHYGYTF
CDR3nt: TGTGCCAGCAGTGAGGAAGGACAGGGTCACTATGGCTACACCTTC

v_gene: TRBV2
d_gene: -
abundance: -
j_gene: TRBJ1-5
CDR3aa: CASSLGRNQPQHF
CDR3nt: TGTGCCAGCAGCCTTGGCCGTAATCAGCCCCAGCATTTT

v_gene: TRBV5-6
d_gene: TRBD1
abundance: -
j_gene: TRBJ1-4
CDR3aa: CASSSVPGQGANEKLFF
CDR3nt: TGTGCCAGCAGCTCCGTCCCGGGACAGGGAGCTAATGAAAAACTGTTTTTT

v_gene: TRBV7-8
d_gene: TRBD2
abundance: -
j_gene: TRBJ2-7
CDR3aa: CASSGEREGSYEQYF
CDR3nt: TGTGCCAGCAGCGGGGAGCGGGAGGGGTCCTACGAGCAGTACTTC

v_gene: TRBV5-1
d_gene: -
abundance: -
j_gene: TRBJ1-1
CDR3aa: CASSLEDRRNTEAFF
CDR3nt: TGCGCCAGCAGCTTGGAGGACAGACGCAACACTGAAGCTTTCTTT

v_gene: TRBV5-1
d_gene: -
abundance: -
j_gene: TRBJ2-3
CDR3aa: CASSLDRIDTQYF
CDR3nt: TGCGCCAGCAGCTTGGACAGAATAGATACGCAGTATTTT

v_gene: TRBV11-2
d_gene: TRBD1
abundance: -
j_gene: TRBJ2-7
CDR3aa: CASSFTGGYYEQYF
CDR3nt: TGTGCCAGCAGCTTCACAGGGGGATATTACGAGCAGTACTTC

v_gene: TRBV5-4
d_gene: -
abundance: -
j_gene: TRBJ2-1
CDR3aa: CASSLLDGSSYNEQFF
CDR3nt: TGTGCCAGCAGCTTGCTCGACGGGAGCTCCTACAATGAGCAGTTCTTC

v_gene: TRBV2
d_gene: -
abundance: -
j_gene: TRBJ1-6
CDR3aa: CATRQEYNSPLHF
CDR3nt: TGTGCCACCCGACAGGAATATAATTCACCCCTCCACTTT

v_gene: TRBV19
d_gene: -
abundance: -
j_gene: TRBJ1-5
CDR3aa: CASSMAGLSNQPQHF
CDR3nt: TGTGCCAGTAGTATGGCGGGGTTAAGCAATCAGCCCCAGCATTTT

v_gene: TRBV6-5
d_gene: -
abundance: -
j_gene: TRBJ2-7
CDR3aa: CASSLSEGLEQYF
CDR3nt: TGTGCCAGCAGTTTGAGCGAAGGACTCGAGCAGTACTTC

v_gene: TRBV5-1
d_gene: -
abundance: -
j_gene: TRBJ1-1
CDR3aa: CASSLAGNGEAFF
CDR3nt: TGCGCCAGCAGCTTGGCGGGGAACGGTGAAGCTTTCTTT

v_gene: TRBV3-1/TRBV3-2
d_gene: TRBD1
abundance: -
j_gene: TRBJ1-2
CDR3aa: CASSFRQGHGYTF
CDR3nt: TGTGCCAGCAGCTTCCGACAGGGCCATGGCTACACCTTC

v_gene: TRBV28
d_gene: TRBD1
abundance: -
j_gene: TRBJ2-5
CDR3aa: CASSLWTWTGGRKTQYF
CDR3nt: TGTGCCAGCAGTTTATGGACATGGACAGGGGGCAGGAAGACCCAGTACTTC

v_gene: TRBV10-2
d_gene: -
abundance: few
j_gene: TRBJ2-1
CDR3aa: CATSSSSWWNEQFF
CDR3nt: TGCGCCACCTCTAGCTCCTCTTGGTGGAATGAGCAGTTCTTC

v_gene: TRBV10-2
d_gene: -
abundance: -
j_gene: TRBJ2-7
CDR3aa: CASSLASSYEQYF
CDR3nt: TGCGCCAGCAGTTTAGCGTCGTCCTACGAGCAGTACTTC

v_gene: TRBV14
d_gene: TRBD2
abundance: -
j_gene: TRBJ2-2
CDR3aa: CASSQRGRAFSGELFF
CDR3nt: TGTGCCAGCAGCCAACGCGGGAGGGCCTTTTCCGGGGAGCTGTTTTTT

v_gene: TRBV3-1/TRBV3-2
d_gene: TRBD2
abundance: -
j_gene: TRBJ2-6
CDR3aa: CASSLQALGTSGRSGANVLTF
CDR3nt: TGTGCCAGCAGCCTCCAGGCGCTGGGAACTAGCGGGAGGTCTGGGGCCAACGTCCTGACTTTC

v_gene: TRBV3-1/TRBV3-2
d_gene: TRBD1
abundance: -
j_gene: TRBJ1-6
CDR3aa: CASSQGTVGSPLHF
CDR3nt: TGTGCCAGCAGCCAGGGGACAGTCGGTTCACCCCTCCACTTT

v_gene: TRBV2
d_gene: -
abundance: many
j_gene: TRBJ1-1
CDR3aa: CASQGQRNTEAFF
CDR3nt: TGTGCCAGCCAGGGACAAAGGAACACTGAAGCTTTCTTT

v_gene: TRBV27
d_gene: TRBD2
abundance: -
j_gene: TRBJ2-7
CDR3aa: CASSLSNPTSEHEQYF
CDR3nt: TGTGCCAGCAGTTTATCGAACCCAACTAGCGAGCACGAGCAGTACTTC

v_gene: TRBV28
d_gene: TRBD2
abundance: -
j_gene: TRBJ2-7
CDR3aa: CASSFAGVGEQYF
CDR3nt: TGTGCCAGCAGTTTTGCGGGGGTGGGAGAGCAGTACTTC

v_gene: TRBV2
d_gene: -
abundance: -
j_gene: TRBJ2-7
CDR3aa: CASGGAKTYEQYF
CDR3nt: TGTGCCAGCGGAGGGGCAAAGACCTACGAGCAGTACTTC

v_gene: TRBV25-1
d_gene: TRBD1
abundance: -
j_gene: TRBJ1-2
CDR3aa: CASSEGQGAVGYTF
CDR3nt: TGTGCCAGCAGTGAAGGACAGGGGGCAGTCGGCTACACCTTC

v_gene: TRBV7-9
d_gene: -
abundance: -
j_gene: TRBJ2-5
CDR3aa: CASTKIRELFQETQYF
CDR3nt: TGTGCCAGCACCAAAATCAGGGAACTTTTCCAAGAGACCCAGTACTTC

v_gene: TRBV5-1
d_gene: TRBD2
abundance: -
j_gene: TRBJ2-1
CDR3aa: CASSLEPAGSSYNEQFF
CDR3nt: TGCGCCAGCAGTCTAGAGCCAGCGGGAAGCTCCTACAATGAGCAGTTCTTC

v_gene: TRBV6-1
d_gene: TRBD1
abundance: -
j_gene: TRBJ1-6
CDR3aa: CASSDLRDRNSPLHF
CDR3nt: TGTGCCAGCAGTGACCTCCGGGACAGAAATTCACCCCTCCACTTT

v_gene: TRBV10-1
d_gene: TRBD2
abundance: few
j_gene: TRBJ2-3
CDR3aa: CASSERASGYTDTQYF
CDR3nt: TGCGCCAGCAGTGAGAGGGCTAGCGGATACACAGATACGCAGTATTTT

v_gene: TRBV6-5
d_gene: TRBD2
abundance: -
j_gene: TRBJ2-7
CDR3aa: CANSPGGDNEQYF
CDR3nt: TGTGCCAACTCCCCGGGAGGCGACAACGAGCAGTACTTC

v_gene: TRBV29-1
d_gene: -
abundance: -
j_gene: TRBJ1-2
CDR3aa: CSVDGGGINYGYTF
CDR3nt: TGCAGCGTTGACGGTGGAGGGATTAACTATGGCTACACCTTC

v_gene: TRBV6-6
d_gene: TRBD1
abundance: -
j_gene: TRBJ2-1
CDR3aa: CASSTGTANNEQFF
CDR3nt: TGTGCCAGCAGCACCGGGACAGCGAATAATGAGCAGTTCTTC

v_gene: TRBV6-4
d_gene: TRBD1
abundance: -
j_gene: TRBJ1-1
CDR3aa: CASSRTGGSGNTEAFF
CDR3nt: TGTGCCAGCTCCCGGACAGGGGGTTCGGGGAACACTGAAGCTTTCTTT

v_gene: TRBV7-6
d_gene: -
abundance: medium-sized
j_gene: TRBJ2-1
CDR3aa: CASSPNREYLYNEQFF
CDR3nt: TGTGCCAGCAGCCCGAACCGGGAGTATCTCTACAATGAGCAGTTCTTC

v_gene: TRBV25-1
d_gene: -
abundance: -
j_gene: TRBJ2-3
CDR3aa: CASSPLGALSTDTQYF
CDR3nt: TGTGCCAGCAGCCCTCTGGGAGCTCTTAGCACAGATACGCAGTATTTT

v_gene: TRBV5-1
d_gene: TRBD2
abundance: -
j_gene: TRBJ2-3
CDR3aa: CASSLAPTSGYTDTQYF
CDR3nt: TGCGCCAGCAGCTTAGCCCCGACTAGCGGCTACACAGATACGCAGTATTTT

v_gene: TRBV10-3
d_gene: TRBD2
abundance: -
j_gene: TRBJ2-5
CDR3aa: CAISESSPSGGETQYF
CDR3nt: TGTGCCATCAGTGAGTCGTCTCCTAGCGGAGGAGAGACCCAGTACTTC